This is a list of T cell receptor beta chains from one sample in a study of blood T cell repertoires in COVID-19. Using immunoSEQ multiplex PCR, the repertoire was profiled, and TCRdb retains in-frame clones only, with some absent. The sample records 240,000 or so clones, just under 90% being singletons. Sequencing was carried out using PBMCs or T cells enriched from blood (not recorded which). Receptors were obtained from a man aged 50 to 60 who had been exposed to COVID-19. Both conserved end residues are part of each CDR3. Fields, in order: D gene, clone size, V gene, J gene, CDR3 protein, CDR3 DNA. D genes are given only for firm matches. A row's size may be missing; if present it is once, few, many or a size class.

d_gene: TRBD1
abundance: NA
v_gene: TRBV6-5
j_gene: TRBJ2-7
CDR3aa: CAIGQGRYEQYF
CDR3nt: TGTGCCATTGGACAGGGTCGTTACGAGCAGTACTTC

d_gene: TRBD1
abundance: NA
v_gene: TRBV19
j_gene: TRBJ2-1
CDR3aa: CASSPPGQGYNEQFF
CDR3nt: TGTGCCAGTAGTCCTCCGGGACAGGGTTACAATGAGCAGTTCTTC

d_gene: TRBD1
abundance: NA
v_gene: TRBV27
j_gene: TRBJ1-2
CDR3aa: CASSWTGSQGYTF
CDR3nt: TGTGCCAGCAGTTGGACAGGGTCCCAGGGCTACACCTTC

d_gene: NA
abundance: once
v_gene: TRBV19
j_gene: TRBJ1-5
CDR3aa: CASSNLRGTGTSMAQHF
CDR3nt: TGTGCCAGTAGTAATCTTCGAGGGACTGGGACTTCTATGGCCCAGCATTTT

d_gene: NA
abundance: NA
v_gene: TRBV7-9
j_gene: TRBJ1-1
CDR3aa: CASSLAGSGNTEAFF
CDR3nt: TGTGCCAGCAGCTTAGCAGGAAGCGGTAACACTGAAGCTTTCTTT

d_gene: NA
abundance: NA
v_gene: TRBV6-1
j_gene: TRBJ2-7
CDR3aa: CASSELNGESEQYF
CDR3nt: TGTGCCAGCAGTGAACTCAACGGGGAGTCCGAGCAGTACTTC

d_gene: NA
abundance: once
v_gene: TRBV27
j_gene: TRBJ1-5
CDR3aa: CASSLFAGGNQPQHF
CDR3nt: TGTGCCAGCAGTTTATTCGCAGGGGGCAATCAGCCCCAGCATTTT

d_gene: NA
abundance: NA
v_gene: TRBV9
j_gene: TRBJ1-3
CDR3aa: CASSPNVGGSGNTIYF
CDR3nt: TGTGCCAGCAGCCCAAACGTGGGGGGCTCTGGAAACACCATATATTTT

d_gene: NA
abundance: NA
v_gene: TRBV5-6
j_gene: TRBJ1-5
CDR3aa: CASSLPGVDQPQHF
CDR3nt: TGTGCCAGCAGCTTGCCAGGTGTAGATCAGCCCCAGCATTTT

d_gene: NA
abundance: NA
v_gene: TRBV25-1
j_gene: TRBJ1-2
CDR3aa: CASSEDRQSYGYTF
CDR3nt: TGTGCCAGCAGTGAAGATCGACAGTCCTATGGCTACACCTTC

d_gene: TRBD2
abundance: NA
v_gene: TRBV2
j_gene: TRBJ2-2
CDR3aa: CASTEVVAGENTGELFF
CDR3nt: TGTGCCAGCACGGAGGTGGTAGCGGGAGAGAACACCGGGGAGCTGTTTTTT

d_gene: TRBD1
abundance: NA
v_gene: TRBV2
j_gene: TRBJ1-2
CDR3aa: CASSPSDRNYGYTF
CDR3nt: TGTGCCAGCAGCCCCTCGGACAGGAACTATGGCTACACCTTC

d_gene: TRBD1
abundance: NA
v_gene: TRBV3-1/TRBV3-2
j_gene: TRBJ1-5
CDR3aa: CASSQRQGYQPQHF
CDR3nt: TGTGCCAGCAGCCAAAGACAGGGGTATCAGCCCCAGCATTTT

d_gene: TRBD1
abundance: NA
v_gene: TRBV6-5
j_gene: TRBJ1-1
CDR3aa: CASSRQGSWTEAFF
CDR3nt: TGTGCCAGCAGTCGACAGGGTAGTTGGACTGAAGCTTTCTTT

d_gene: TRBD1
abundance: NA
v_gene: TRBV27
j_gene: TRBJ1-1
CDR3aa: CASSPLWTGEDLLAATEAFF
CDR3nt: TGTGCCAGCAGTCCGCTCTGGACAGGGGAGGACTTGTTGGCTGCCACTGAAGCTTTCTTT

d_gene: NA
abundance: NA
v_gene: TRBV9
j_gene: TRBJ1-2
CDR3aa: CASSVEADFNYGYTF
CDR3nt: TGTGCCAGCAGCGTAGAGGCAGACTTTAACTATGGCTACACCTTC

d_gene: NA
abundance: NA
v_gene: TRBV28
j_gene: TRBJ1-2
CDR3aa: CASSLATGIHYGYTF
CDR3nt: TGTGCCAGCAGTCTCGCAACAGGGATCCACTATGGCTACACCTTC

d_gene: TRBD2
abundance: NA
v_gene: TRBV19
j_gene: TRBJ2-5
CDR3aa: CATAGGIQETQYF
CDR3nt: TGTGCCACCGCGGGGGGGATCCAAGAGACCCAGTACTTC

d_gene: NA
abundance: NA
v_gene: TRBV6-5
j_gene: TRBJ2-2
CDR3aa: CASRGENTGELFF
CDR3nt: TGTGCCAGCAGAGGAGAGAACACCGGGGAGCTGTTTTTT

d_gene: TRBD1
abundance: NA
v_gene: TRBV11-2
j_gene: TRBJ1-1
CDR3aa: CASSLRQGSNTEAFF
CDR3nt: TGTGCCAGCAGCTTAAGACAGGGATCGAACACTGAAGCTTTCTTT

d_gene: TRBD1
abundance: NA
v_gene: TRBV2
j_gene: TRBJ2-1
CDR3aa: CASSVMAGGHNEQFF
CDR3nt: TGTGCCAGCAGTGTAATGGCAGGGGGCCACAATGAGCAGTTCTTC

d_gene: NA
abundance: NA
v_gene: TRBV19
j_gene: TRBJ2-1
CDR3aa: CATKSNRGEQFF
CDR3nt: TGTGCCACGAAGTCCAATCGGGGTGAGCAGTTCTTC

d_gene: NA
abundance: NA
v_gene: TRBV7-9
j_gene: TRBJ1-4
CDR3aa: CASKLNPGGEKLFF
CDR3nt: TGTGCCAGCAAGCTAAACCCCGGGGGTGAAAAACTGTTTTTT

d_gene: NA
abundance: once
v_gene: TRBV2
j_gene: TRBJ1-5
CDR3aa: CASKPGNNQPQHF
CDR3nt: TGTGCCAGCAAACCAGGGAACAATCAGCCCCAGCATTTT

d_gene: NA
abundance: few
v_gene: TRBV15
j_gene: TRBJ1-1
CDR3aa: CATSRDSGWSTEAFF
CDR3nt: TGTGCCACCAGCAGAGATTCCGGTTGGAGCACTGAAGCTTTCTTT

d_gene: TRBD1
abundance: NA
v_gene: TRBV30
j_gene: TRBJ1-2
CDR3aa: CAWSVYDRGGGYTF
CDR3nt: TGTGCCTGGAGTGTATATGACAGGGGTGGTGGCTACACCTTC

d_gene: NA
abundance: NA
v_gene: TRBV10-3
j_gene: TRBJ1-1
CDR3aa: CAISELGEEAFF
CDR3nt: TGTGCCATCAGTGAGTTAGGAGAAGAAGCTTTCTTT

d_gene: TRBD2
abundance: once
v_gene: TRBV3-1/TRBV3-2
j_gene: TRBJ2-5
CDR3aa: CASSQGTSVETQYF
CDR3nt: TGTGCCAGCAGCCAGGGAACTAGCGTGGAGACCCAGTACTTC

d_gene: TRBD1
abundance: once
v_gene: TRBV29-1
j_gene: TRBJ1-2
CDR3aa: CSVDYQGDHGYTF
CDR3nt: TGCAGCGTTGACTATCAGGGGGACCATGGCTACACCTTC

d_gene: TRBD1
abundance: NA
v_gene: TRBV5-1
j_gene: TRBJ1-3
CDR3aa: CASSPGQGAGNTIYF
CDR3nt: TGCGCCAGCAGCCCCGGACAGGGGGCTGGAAACACCATATATTTT

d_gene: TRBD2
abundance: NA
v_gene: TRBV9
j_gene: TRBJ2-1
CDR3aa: CASSVDQRESFEQFF
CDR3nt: TGTGCCAGCAGCGTAGACCAGCGGGAGAGTTTTGAGCAGTTCTTC

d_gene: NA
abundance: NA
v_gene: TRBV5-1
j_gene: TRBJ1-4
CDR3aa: CASSLGTVGGEKLFF
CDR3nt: TGCGCCAGCAGCTTGGGGACAGTGGGAGGGGAAAAACTGTTTTTT

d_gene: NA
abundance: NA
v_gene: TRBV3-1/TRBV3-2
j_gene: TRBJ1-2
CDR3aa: CATLGDPIYGYTF
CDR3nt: TGTGCCACCCTAGGGGATCCGATCTATGGCTACACCTTC

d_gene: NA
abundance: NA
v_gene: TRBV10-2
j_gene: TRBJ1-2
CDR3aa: CASSEGQVYGYTF
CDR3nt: TGCGCCAGCAGTGAGGGTCAGGTCTATGGCTACACCTTC

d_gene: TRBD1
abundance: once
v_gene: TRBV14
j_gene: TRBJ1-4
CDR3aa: CASSQDGTGAANEKLFF
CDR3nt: TGTGCCAGCAGCCAAGACGGGACAGGAGCGGCTAATGAAAAACTGTTTTTT

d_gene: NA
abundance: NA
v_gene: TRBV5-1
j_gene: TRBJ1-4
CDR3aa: CASSLGSGGAFEKLFF
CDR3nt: TGCGCCAGCAGCTTGGGATCCGGGGGGGCTTTCGAAAAACTGTTTTTT

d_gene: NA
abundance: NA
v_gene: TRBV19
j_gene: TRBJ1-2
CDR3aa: CASSIFDTANYGYTF
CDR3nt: TGTGCCAGTAGTATATTCGACACCGCTAACTATGGCTACACCTTC

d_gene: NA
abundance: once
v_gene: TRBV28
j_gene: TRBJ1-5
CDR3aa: CASNPYSNQPQHF
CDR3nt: TGTGCCAGCAATCCCTATAGCAATCAGCCCCAGCATTTT

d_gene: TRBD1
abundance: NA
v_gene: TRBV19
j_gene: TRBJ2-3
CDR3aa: CASRDRGQGSDTQYF
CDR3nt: TGTGCCAGTAGGGATCGGGGACAGGGGTCAGATACGCAGTATTTT

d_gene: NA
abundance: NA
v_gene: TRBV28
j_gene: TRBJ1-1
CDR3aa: CASSTRGQAFF
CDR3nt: TGTGCCAGCAGTACCAGGGGACAAGCTTTCTTT

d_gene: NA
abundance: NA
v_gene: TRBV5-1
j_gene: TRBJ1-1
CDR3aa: CASSLGGGSTEAFF
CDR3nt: TGCGCCAGCAGCTTGGGCGGGGGTAGTACTGAAGCTTTCTTT

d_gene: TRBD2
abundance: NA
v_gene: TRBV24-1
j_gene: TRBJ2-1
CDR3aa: CATSDPWGAGAQFF
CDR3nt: TGTGCCACCAGTGATCCATGGGGAGCGGGGGCGCAGTTCTTC

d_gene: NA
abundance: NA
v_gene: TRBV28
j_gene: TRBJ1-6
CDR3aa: CASSSPPSYNSPLHF
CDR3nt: TGTGCCAGCAGTTCCCCTCCCTCTTATAATTCACCCCTCCACTTT

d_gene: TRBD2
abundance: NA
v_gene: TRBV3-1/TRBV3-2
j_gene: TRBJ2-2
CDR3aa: CASSDTSGGTGELFF
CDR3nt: TGTGCCAGCAGCGATACTAGCGGGGGGACCGGGGAGCTGTTTTTT

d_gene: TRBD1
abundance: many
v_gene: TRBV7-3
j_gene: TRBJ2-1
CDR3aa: CASSPGTGIEQFF
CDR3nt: TGTGCCAGCAGTCCCGGGACAGGGATTGAGCAGTTCTTC

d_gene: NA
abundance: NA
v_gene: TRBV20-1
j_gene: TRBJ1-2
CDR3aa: CSARVTSGYTF
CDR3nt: TGCAGTGCTAGAGTCACTAGTGGCTACACCTTC

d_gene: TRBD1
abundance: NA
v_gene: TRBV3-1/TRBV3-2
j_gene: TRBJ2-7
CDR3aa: CASSHLGQFSYEQYF
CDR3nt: TGTGCCAGCAGCCATTTGGGACAGTTCTCCTACGAGCAGTACTTC

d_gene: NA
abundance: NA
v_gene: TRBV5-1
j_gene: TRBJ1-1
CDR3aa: CASSPALGAQSTEAFF
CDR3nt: TGCGCCAGCAGCCCGGCGTTGGGGGCGCAAAGCACTGAAGCTTTCTTT

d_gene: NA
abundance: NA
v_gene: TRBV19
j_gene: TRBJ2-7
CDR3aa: CASSGSRSSYEQYF
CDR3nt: TGTGCCAGTTCGGGGTCTCGATCATCCTACGAGCAGTACTTC